One and the same sample provided the 28 T cell receptor beta chains below, sequenced in a study of shared clonotypes between healthy human individuals. Some clones are missing from TCRdb's copy, which holds only in-frame ones; the method was immunoSEQ multiplex PCR. The sample carries approximately 650,000 clones, around 95% recorded once. Selected positively for CCR7 and CD45RO-negative, naive CD8 cells excluded terminally differentiated effector memory CD45RA+ cells. Specimen: naive CD8+ T cells sorted from blood. These receptors were obtained from a woman in her twenties or thirties in good health.

In this sample, this clone turned up once. The rearrangement uses TRBV28 and TRBJ1-6; D is undetermined. Germline V gene data show CDR1 as MDHEN and CDR2 as SYDVKM. The V and J ends lost 3 bases and 9 bases respectively, with 12 bases between them. The CDR3 totals 14 residues. Here the CDR3 reads CASSFRVRGSPLHF. CDR3 sequence (DNA): TGTGCCAGCAGTTTTAGGGTTCGGGGTTCACCCCTCCACTTT.

With respect to this clone: Within the sample, other DNA sequences also encode this same CDR3. The V and J genes are TRBV7-2 and TRBJ2-1; D call uncertain. The CDR3 sequence is 11 residues long. V lost 3 bases and J lost 7, with 4 bases in between. Germline assignment: CDR1 SGHTA and CDR2 FQGNSA. CDR3 nucleotide sequence: TGTGCCAGCAGCTTGGGGAATGAGCAGTTCTTC. Residues: CASSLGNEQFF.

CDR3 DNA sequence: TGCGCCAGCAGCCACCTGGGACAGAGCCAAGAGACCCAGTACTTC. It translates to CASSHLGQSQETQYF. The rearrangement uses TRBV4-1 and TRBJ2-5, with 7 bases lining up with TRBD1. The V and J ends lost 3 bases and 1 base, in that order; junction bases with no gene match: 5. Germline V gene lookup returns CDR1 MGHRA and CDR2 YSYEKL. CDR3 length equals 15 residues.

This clone appeared once. The chain links TRBV2 to TRBJ2-7; no clear D gene. CDR1 is SNHLY and CDR2 is FYNNEI in the germline V gene. V lost 2 bases and J lost 1, with 6 bases in between. CDR3 length equals 13 residues. The DNA of the CDR3 is TGTGCCAGCAGTGAATACACGTCCTACGAGCAGTACTTC. Residues: CASSEYTSYEQYF. Supplemented by reference TRBV2 and TRBJ2-7, the full variable domain reads EPEVTQTPSHQVTQMGQEVILRCVPISNHLYFYWYRQILGQKVEFLVSFYNNEISEKSEIFDDQFSVERPDGSNFTLKIRSTKLEDSAMYFCASSEYTSYEQYFGPGTRLTVT.

This clone was seen a single time. The chain links TRBV5-4 to TRBJ2-2; 11 nucleotides line up with TRBD2. Germline V gives CDR1 SGHNT, CDR2 YYREEE (reference sequence). The length of the CDR3 is 16 residues. The trim removed 4 bases at V and 5 bases at J, leaving 7 bases unmatched. This CDR3 reads CASSLELAGVTGELFF. The CDR3, as DNA: TGTGCCAGCAGCCTGGAACTAGCGGGAGTTACCGGGGAGCTGTTTTTT.

The gene calls are TRBV27 and TRBJ2-1; 11 nucleotides agree with TRBD2. The CDR3 runs to 17 residues. Germline V gene data show CDR1 as MNHEY and CDR2 as SMNVEV (reference sequence). The J segment lost 4 bases and the V segment lost 6 bases, leaving 11 bases of the junction unmatched. CDR3 in DNA: TGTGCCAGCAGACCCTTTCTGGGACTAGCGGAATACAATGAGCAGTTCTTC. It yields the protein CASRPFLGLAEYNEQFF.

The chain carries TRBV5-4 and TRBJ1-2; no clear D gene. Trimming shortened V by 1 base and J by 2 bases, and 9 bases separated the two germline ends. The CDR3 totals 14 residues. Germline lookup yields CDR1 SGHNT and CDR2 YYREEE (reference sequence). The DNA of the CDR3 is TGTGCCAGCAGCTTGCTTCCGTCGAACTATGGCTACACCTTC. Amino acid sequence: CASSLLPSNYGYTF.

The rearrangement links TRBV10-2 to TRBJ2-7, with D perhaps TRBD1 (5 bases). Germline V gene sequence: CDR1 WSHSY, CDR2 SAAADI. This CDR3 has 15 residues. V lost 3 bases and J lost 3, with 15 bases in between. Here the CDR3 DNA reads TGCGCCAGCAGTGACCTCAAGGACACAGGCTACGAGCAGTACTTC. Amino acid sequence: CASSDLKDTGYEQYF.

Of note for this clone: The sample holds other DNA sequences that translate to the same CDR3. V usage is TRBV4-1 and J usage is TRBJ2-7; TRBD2 aligns across 8 bases. Per germline, CDR1 MGHRA and CDR2 YSYEKL. V lost 0 bases to trimming and J lost 3 bases; unmatched junction nucleotides: 4. This CDR3 has 15 residues. The CDR3 is CASSQDGSGSYEQYF. CDR3 nucleotides: TGCGCCAGCAGCCAAGATGGAAGCGGGAGCTACGAGCAGTACTTC.

This chain joins TRBV27 and TRBJ2-7; TRBD2 might be the D (5 bases). The germline V gene encodes CDR1 MNHEY and CDR2 SMNVEV (reference sequence). Trimming shortened V by 0 bases and J by 2 bases, and 20 bases separated the two germline ends. There are 18 residues in the CDR3. CDR3 amino acids: CASSLSTDWLRRTYEQYF. Here the CDR3 DNA reads TGTGCCAGCAGTTTATCGACGGACTGGCTGCGGAGAACCTACGAGCAGTACTTC.

V and J are TRBV4-1 and TRBJ2-3; 8 bases are a match to TRBD2. Germline CDR1 reads MGHRA; CDR2 reads YSYEKL. This CDR3 spans 19 amino acids. V lost 4 bases and J lost 0; bases outside the gene matches: 15. CDR3 DNA sequence: TGCGCCAGCAGCCTCACCAGGCGGGAGGCCCAGCACAGCACAGATACGCAGTATTTT. Translating it yields CASSLTRREAQHSTDTQYF.

CDR3 protein: CASSEGRYTGELFF. DNA of the CDR3: TGTGCCAGCAGTGAAGGGAGGTACACCGGGGAGCTGTTTTTT. The chain combines TRBV6-1 with TRBJ2-2, with D perhaps TRBD2 (5 bases). Germline V gives CDR1 MNHNS, CDR2 SASEGT. The CDR3 contains 14 residues. Trimming took 1 base from V and 3 from J, leaving 6 bases between them.

J is TRBJ2-6 and V is TRBV19; D not resolved. The length of the CDR3 is 15 residues. Germline V CDR1 and CDR2: LNHDA, SQIVND (reference sequence). The V and J ends lost 6 bases and 2 bases respectively, with 11 bases between them. The CDR3, as DNA: TGTGCCAGTAGCCTGACCCGTCCTGGGGCCAACGTCCTGACTTTC. This translates into CASSLTRPGANVLTF.

The chain has TRBV7-9 and TRBJ2-5; D unclear. V was clipped by 4 bases and J by 5 bases, with 8 bases between them. This CDR3 region has 12 residues. The germline CDR1 and CDR2 sequences are SEHNR and FQNEAQ (reference sequence). The CDR3 bases are TGTGCCAGCAGCTCCACCGGGGAGACCCAGTACTTC. Translating gives CASSSTGETQYF.

The J gene is TRBJ1-1, the V gene TRBV10-2; possibly TRBD1 for D (5 bases). The CDR3 sequence is 10 residues long. The germline gives CDR1 WSHSY, CDR2 SAAADI. The V and J ends lost 10 bases and 5 bases respectively, with 8 bases between them. CDR3: CATRVTEAFF. In DNA, the CDR3 is TGCGCCACCAGGGTAACTGAAGCTTTCTTT.

The chain links TRBV27 to TRBJ2-7, with TRBD2 as a possible D gene (5 bases). The CDR3 has 13 amino acids. Germline V gene lookup returns CDR1 MNHEY and CDR2 SMNVEV (reference sequence). The V gene lost 5 bases and the J gene lost 5 bases, with 13 bases spanning the gap. CDR3 DNA sequence: TGTGCCAGCAGTCGCGGGCTAGGAAACGAGCAGTACTTC. Translating it yields CASSRGLGNEQYF.

This chain uses TRBV4-1 with TRBJ1-5; perhaps TRBD1 as D (5 bases). The CDR3 is 19 amino acids. V was cut by 1 base and J by 3 bases, with 22 bases left in between. From germline, CDR1 is MGHRA and CDR2 YSYEKL. CDR3 nucleotides: TGCGCCAGCAGCCAAGTTCTTGCTTTGGCCGGGGCAATCAATCAGCCCCAGCATTTT. Residues: CASSQVLALAGAINQPQHF.

V is TRBV9 and J is TRBJ2-1; 10 positions agree with TRBD2. The CDR3 consists of 19 residues. Germline V gene lookup returns CDR1 SGDLS and CDR2 YYNGEE. The ends lost 1 base at V and 3 bases at J; junction bases unmatched: 13. This CDR3 reads CASSVSEREGKDGYNEQFF. The CDR3 DNA reads TGTGCCAGCAGCGTAAGCGAGCGGGAGGGGAAGGACGGCTACAATGAGCAGTTCTTC.

The chain links TRBV15 to TRBJ1-2; TRBD1 matches 7 bases. The CDR3 sequence is 15 residues long. The germline CDR1 and CDR2 sequences are LNHNV and YYDKDF (reference sequence). Trimming cost V 0 bases and J 4 bases; bases outside gene matches: 5. In nucleotides, the CDR3 is TGTGCCACCAGCAGAGACACAGGGGCGATCTATGGCTACACCTTC. Translating it yields CATSRDTGAIYGYTF.

Regarding this clone: Distinct nucleotide sequences in the sample also encode this CDR3. The rearrangement uses TRBV6-6 and TRBJ2-3; weak D call: TRBD1 (5 bases). Germline CDR1 and CDR2: MNHNY and SVGAGI (reference sequence). The CDR3 extends over 15 amino acids. V lost 2 bases and J lost 1, with 10 bases in between. CDR3 sequence (DNA): TGTGCCAGCAGTTACAGGCAGGGTGGCACAGATACGCAGTATTTT. It yields the protein CASSYRQGGTDTQYF.

The chain has TRBV27 and TRBJ2-7, with a tentative D call TRBD2 (5 bases). The germline V gene encodes CDR1 MNHEY and CDR2 SMNVEV (reference sequence). Between the trimmed V and J ends, which lost 3 bases and 2 bases, there was a span of 11 bases. CDR3 length: 14 residues. In DNA, the CDR3 is TGTGCCAGCAGTTTGCTTCCGGGAACCTACGAGCAGTACTTC. Amino acids: CASSLLPGTYEQYF.

The chain is built from TRBV5-5 and TRBJ2-7, with 8 nucleotides matching TRBD1. V shed 4 bases, J shed 3 bases, and the junction held 3 bases outside the gene matches. The CDR3 is 13 amino acids. CDR1 is SGHKS, CDR2 YYEKEE, per germline (reference sequence). For the CDR3, the DNA is TGTGCCAGCAGCCAGGACAGGGACTACGAGCAGTACTTC. It encodes CASSQDRDYEQYF.

The chain carries TRBV7-9 and TRBJ2-7; D remains unclear. V shed 5 bases and J shed 3 bases, with 17 bases lying between them. The CDR3 covers 15 residues. Germline loops: CDR1 SEHNR, CDR2 FQNEAQ (reference sequence). For the CDR3, the DNA is TGTGCCAGCAGCGCTGGAGACGCGAGTCTCTACGAGCAGTACTTC. As protein: CASSAGDASLYEQYF.

This chain's CDR3 is CASSVSDGAYNSPLHF. Here the CDR3 DNA reads TGTGCCAGCAGCGTATCGGACGGAGCTTATAATTCACCCCTCCACTTT. The chain is built from TRBV9 and TRBJ1-6; D call uncertain. Per the germline V gene, CDR1 is SGDLS and CDR2 is YYNGEE. V gave up 1 base and J gave up 4 bases, with 12 bases separating them. The CDR3 spans 16 residues.

The chain recombines TRBV10-2 with TRBJ2-1, with 7 bases fitting TRBD2. The V segment lost 7 bases and the J segment 3 bases; nucleotides outside the gene matches: 9. From germline, CDR1 is WSHSY and CDR2 SAAADI. The CDR3 length is 15 residues. CDR3 amino acids: CASTEGLVGYNEQFF. CDR3 nucleotide sequence: TGCGCCAGCACCGAAGGACTAGTCGGCTACAATGAGCAGTTCTTC.

The chain recombines TRBV30 with TRBJ1-2; 10 positions agree with TRBD1. V shed 5 bases, J shed 4 bases, and the junction held 13 bases outside the gene matches. The CDR3 runs 16 residues. Per germline, CDR1 GTSNPN and CDR2 SVGIG (reference sequence). The CDR3 bases are TGTGCCTGGCACGCCGGGACAGGGGAGGGAGTCTATGGCTACACCTTC. Translation gives CAWHAGTGEGVYGYTF.

The V gene is TRBV5-6, the J gene TRBJ1-2, with no clear D. Trimming took off 0 bases at V and 8 bases at J, with 14 bases between the two ends. The germline CDR1 and CDR2 sequences are SGHDT and YYEEEE. This CDR3 region has 14 residues. As DNA, the CDR3 is TGTGCCAGCAGCTTGGAAGTTTCGTACTGGGGCTACACCTTC. Translating gives CASSLEVSYWGYTF.

The genes are TRBV14 and TRBJ2-7; tentatively, D is TRBD1 (6 bases). The ends were cut back, 5 bases at V and 4 bases at J, with 12 bases in the middle. There are 13 residues in the CDR3. The germline CDR1 and CDR2 sequences are SGHDN and FVKESK. The CDR3 coding sequence is TGTGCCAGCAGCTCGCAGGGGACATACGAGCAGTACTTC. This gives the protein CASSSQGTYEQYF.